This TCR beta chain is drawn from a study of identical twins. Study observations and caveats: The conclusions drew on cross-sectional statistical analysis instead of tracking the same donors. Cord blood beta clonotypes that were abundant carried fewer insertions, and memory repertoires showed no such trend.

The CDR3 runs to 13 residues. V dropped 8 bases and J dropped 3 bases, with 11 bases sitting between them. This clonotype came up many times. Its target is not known. Each CDR3 protein gets one entry after TCRdb re-called the 5' RACE reads with MiXCR. The table lists fewer than 450,000 distinct CDR3 sequences, 9% of them singletons. This chain uses TRBV12-3 or TRBV12-4 with TRBJ2-1, with D tentatively TRBD2 (5 bases). The sequencing sample was made of naive T cells sorted from blood. The receptor was derived from a woman between 50 and 59 years old in good health. CDR3 sequence (DNA): TGTGCCAGCTCCCCAGCGGTCTACAATGAGCAGTTCTTC. Its translation is CASSPAVYNEQFF.